This T cell receptor (beta chain) was captured in a study of blood T cell repertoires in COVID-19 (dated by TCRdb to 2020 to 2022). General notes on the study: Samples from collaborators originated in the United States, Italy and Spain and spanned both the acute and convalescent phases of COVID-19. The material from the prospective study consisted of cDNA or gDNA derived from T cells, B-cell-depleted T cells, or PBMCs. Deeply sampled blood TCRbeta repertoires from subjects exposed to, actively infected with, or recovered from COVID-19 were included in the dataset. A freely available public database, intended as a resource for researchers studying the immune response to SARS-CoV-2, is where the repertoires were released. The samples were drawn from the first 160 participants of the ongoing ImmuneRACE study and from 1,254 subjects provided by 6 global collaborators. Sample metadata almost always included a de-identified subject ID, COVID-19 status, age in years and sex. Where available, HLA class I and class II types were taken from metadata supplied by the sample provider and were not determined by assay-based typing.

As to this clone: Its target antigen remains unknown. No base quality information exists; no much larger clone differs at one position.

TCRbeta CDR3 regions were amplified from genomic DNA using the immunoSEQ Assay, a bias-controlled multiplex PCR. The authors' pipeline ran thus. Nucleated cell counts per sample were estimated from amplification of reference gene primers within the assay. To quantify the absolute abundance of each unique TCRbeta CDR3 rearrangement, sequence reads were collapsed and filtered. Productive Simpson clonality was computed per sample as the square root of Simpson's diversity index over productive rearrangements. As stored in TCRdb, this immuneACCESS dataset retains in-frame rearrangements with V and J assigned. A fraction of the clones does not appear; measured against another copy, unresolved V genes explain less than half of the discrepancy, and the remainder lacks a known reason. V, J and clone size are taken as reported in that table, and D and trimming were inferred from the DNA itself. Here the sample has 60,000 to 70,000 clones; roughly 90% occur a single time. 4.4% of the sample is in the top ten clones.

Points the paper makes about the study in general: The amount of clinical and demographic metadata varied by source and participant and was provided uncurated.

Including cysteine and phenylalanine, the CDR3 has 12 amino acids. Only CDR3 DNA is held: 36 bases, read in frame from base 1. Trimming removed 3 bases from V and 4 bases from J, leaving 6 bases between the germline ends. The collaborating institutions used their own protocols to collect whole blood in K2EDTA tubes. For TCRbeta analysis, collaborators shipped samples in one of three forms: frozen whole blood, isolated PBMCs, or DNA extracted from either of those sample types. The sequenced sample was peripheral blood. This TCR derives from a man aged 50 to 60 with active COVID-19. The V gene is TRBV12-3 or TRBV12-4 and the J gene is TRBJ1-2; the D gene is not confidently resolved. The sequenced DNA is TGTGCCAGCAGTTTCTTCTCCTATGGCTACACCTTC. This is translated as CASSFFSYGYTF.